The entry below gives a single TCR beta chain sequence along with its context. This clonotype was detected a few times. There is no known antigen for this receptor. The sample holds no much larger clone one base away, and base qualities are not on file. The time point label, read with the paper, signifies: newly diagnosed GD, antithyroid drugs for less than 3 months. RNA was extracted from PBMCs in TRIzol for both TCR sequencing and RNA sequencing. The diagnosis of Graves' disease was made according to American Thyroid Association guidelines. Patients were recruited from an endocrinology department in Xi'an, China. From each patient, around 9 milliliters of peripheral blood was collected into an EDTA anticoagulant tube. Ficoll Paque Plus density gradient separation was used to isolate PBMCs, and no further T cell sorting was performed. An Agilent 2100 Bioanalyzer and agarose gel were used to assess RNA quality, and a NanoDrop 2000 was used to measure RNA concentration.

The data are from a study of regulatory T cells in long-lasting Graves disease (dated by TCRdb to the early 2020s). Describing the broader study: Patients with newly diagnosed Graves' disease had been on antithyroid drugs for under 3 months. This study used TCR sequencing and RNA sequencing of peripheral blood to compare persistent Graves' disease patients against newly diagnosed Graves' disease patients. The study was registered as a clinical trial and conducted in China. A total of roughly 35 samples were covered by TCR sequencing, comprising approximately 13 persistent and approximately 20 newly diagnosed Graves' disease patients.

Broader findings and caveats from the paper: Only the TCR beta chain was sequenced and analyzed. The authors noted that the small sample size was a limitation that may lower accuracy. Because the primary lesion, thyroid tissue, could not be accessed, the study looked at peripheral blood alone. Persistent disease showed preferential use of TRBV28, TRBJ1-2 and TRBJ2-5, whereas newly diagnosed disease favored TRBV20-1 and TRBJ2-1. Persistent Graves' disease patients showed lower TCR Shannon entropy and fewer highly expanded clones than newly diagnosed patients, suggesting clonal expansion. Persistent patients shared more public clonotypes among themselves (roughly 2,700) than newly diagnosed patients did (approximately 970).

Trimming takes 5 bases from V and 6 bases from J, and the germline ends sit 20 bases apart. Sequences SGHTA (CDR1) and FQGTGA (CDR2) are obtained from the germline V gene. The CDR3, from cysteine to phenylalanine, totals 16 residues. Kept here is only the CDR3 DNA, which spans 48 bases and is read in frame from base 1. Libraries were built with multiplex PCR. The listed sequencing device is Illumina HiSeq 4000. CDR3 regions were amplified by Arm-PCR with iRepertoire HTBI primers to construct TCR beta libraries. Gel purification was performed on PCR products prior to sequencing. In the paper's pipeline: A total of fewer than 70 TRBV and under 15 TRBJ segments were identified across samples and were used for gene usage analysis of CDR3 amino acid clonotypes. COPE and FqMerger were used to merge the filtered high-quality paired reads into contigs. BLAST was used to align contigs to the IMGT TRBV, TRBD and TRBJ reference genes, and CDR3 was defined following IMGT. Highly expanded clones were defined as clonotypes with a frequency above 0.1%. Shannon entropy was used to measure repertoire diversity, and the Gini coefficient was used to measure V-J evenness. A clonotype was considered public if more than one individual shared it. TCRdb redid the processing of the public reads, applying fastp at Q25 and MiXCR, and retained in-frame beta chains. Each CDR3 protein appears once, grouped with its most common genes and DNA. TCRdb assigned the V and J calls; the authors' analysis was not used. This sample is represented by approximately 540,000 distinct CDR3 sequences; approximately 12% of them were singletons. Together, the top ten hold almost 9% of the sample.

The data also belong to a second study, concerning T cells in Graves' hyperthyroidism and ophthalmopathy. As noted in the second study: Graves' hyperthyroidism was defined as stable when no progression to ophthalmopathy occurred over 18 months of follow-up. Hyperthyroidism patients were aged 18 to 65 years and newly diagnosed, with disease duration of less than 2 months. Exclusion was applied to patients with uncontrolled infections, other autoimmune diseases, pregnancy or lactation. Clinical symptoms, serum thyroxine and TRAb, thyroid ultrasound, and orbital computed tomography formed the basis for the diagnoses. The TCR CDR3 was subjected to a first round of RT-PCR using the HTBI primer set and the Qiagen OneStep RT-PCR kit. Most expanded thyroid clonotypes (frequency above 0.001) were also detected in blood, suggesting blood repertoires may reflect thyroid immune responses. A model built on a 13 V-J signature distinguished ophthalmopathy from stable hyperthyroidism, reaching 85% to 90% sensitivity and under 84% specificity in cross-validation and 80%/75% in testing. In validation, the model predicted progression to ophthalmopathy a median of roughly 6.1 months before onset, with approximately 71% sensitivity and almost 75% specificity. TCR V-J signatures able to tell the groups apart were searched for in a discovery cohort of 95 to 100 patients, of whom more than 40 had Graves' ophthalmopathy and around 56 had stable Graves' hyperthyroidism. Prospective prediction of ophthalmopathy was tested in an independent validation cohort of 18 to 20 hyperthyroidism patients and around 16 patients who later progressed to ophthalmopathy. The 100 discovery patients were randomly split 7:3 into training and test sets. Thyroid tissue and blood T-cell repertoires from several Graves' hyperthyroidism patients were also compared in the study. Once sampling was done, hyperthyroidism patients were given methimazole at a starting dose of 30 mg daily, whereas ophthalmopathy patients were given high-dose intravenous methylprednisolone. The libraries were constructed in a second round of multiplex PCR and then size-selected and purified. Paired-end sequencing of the libraries was performed with 100 bp reads on an Illumina HiSeq2000. SOAPnuke was used to process the raw data, removing reads that contained adapters or uncalled bases, had a mean Phred below 15, or lacked an exact match to the constant primer or identifier. High-quality paired reads were merged with COPE v1.2.5, and unique nucleotide sequences were defined as clonotypes. MiTCR v1.1 was used to align clonotypes to the IMGT TRBV, TRBD and TRBJ reference segments. Analysis was restricted to V-J combinations with a frequency above 0.0001, which covered 99% to 99.2% of repertoires. A TCS score was defined as the ratio of F50 (clonal expansion) to E x V (chaos), with BLOSUM62-based TCRdist applied between CDR3 peptides within each V-J. Welch's t-statistics and random forest reduced 500 to 650 V-J features to 10 to 15, which were used in a naive Bayes classifier (R e1071). Sample size was not statistically predetermined, and investigators were not blinded to group allocation. The paper describes TCR Vbeta CDR3 sequencing of more than 120 peripheral blood samples, made up of about 41 ophthalmopathy patients, 70 to 75 hyperthyroidism patients and 17 progressor patients.

The receptor comes from a woman younger than 45 with Graves disease. Donor details come from another sample of the same person, matched by shared clones. Recombination linked TRBV7-3 to TRBJ2-1; perhaps TRBD1 is the D gene, with 5 bases matching. Sample: peripheral blood mononuclear cells (PBMCs), taken at new diagnosis, from a patient treated with antithyroid drugs. The DNA reads as follows: TGTGCCAGCAGCCTGTCCCGGACATCCCAGATCAATGAGCAGTTCTTC. Its translation reads: CASSLSRTSQINEQFF.